The sequence of this T cell receptor beta chain was determined in a study of T cells in Graves' hyperthyroidism and ophthalmopathy. This clonotype was seen ten or more times. RNA transcripts served as the template for amplifying TCR beta CDR3 regions. First-round RT-PCR with HTBI primers amplified the TCR CDR3 region. TCRdb used MiXCR to reprocess the multiplex PCR reads, holding one entry per CDR3 protein. Here the sample spans about 350,000 distinct CDR3 sequences, 15% to 20% being singletons. CDR1 DFQATT and CDR2 SNEGSKA come from the germline V gene (reference sequence). The germline V and J ends were trimmed by 0 bases and 0 bases, with 24 bases remaining between them. The CDR3 has 20 amino acids.

The material sequenced was blood. The source of this sequence is a woman in her thirties or forties with Graves' ophthalmopathy. This rearrangement joins TRBV20-1 to TRBJ1-3; TRBD1 might be the D (6 bases). Written as DNA, the CDR3 is TGCAGTGCTAGAGACCGTCTTTCCGGCGGGGGCACTATCTCTGGAAACACCATATATTTT. It specifies CSARDRLSGGGTISGNTIYF.